This TCR beta chain was recorded in a study of shared clonotypes between healthy human individuals. Donors were healthy HIV-negative adults without recently reported acute infections or vaccinations. There are 18 residues in the CDR3. V was pared by 0 bases and J by 0 bases, with 19 bases between. Germline CDR1 SGHRS, CDR2 YFSETQ. Replicate PCRs were loaded with around 280 ng DNA from unsorted PBMC, some 30,000 T cell genomes. The assay was immunoSEQ multiplex PCR, and TCRdb's table has in-frame clones only and misses some. The repertoire includes 550,000 to 600,000 clones, just over 75% of them detected once, and 12% sits in the top ten.

The receptor comes from a woman in her thirties or forties in good health. Some clones in this sample may be carry-over from other donors' samples. The rearrangement links TRBV5-1 to TRBJ2-7, with D tentatively TRBD1 or TRBD2 (5 bases each). The specimen sequenced was PBMCs. CDR3 residues: CASSLAGTASTTSYEQYF. The CDR3 DNA is TGCGCCAGCAGCTTGGCGGGGACGGCGTCCACCACCTCCTACGAGCAGTACTTC.